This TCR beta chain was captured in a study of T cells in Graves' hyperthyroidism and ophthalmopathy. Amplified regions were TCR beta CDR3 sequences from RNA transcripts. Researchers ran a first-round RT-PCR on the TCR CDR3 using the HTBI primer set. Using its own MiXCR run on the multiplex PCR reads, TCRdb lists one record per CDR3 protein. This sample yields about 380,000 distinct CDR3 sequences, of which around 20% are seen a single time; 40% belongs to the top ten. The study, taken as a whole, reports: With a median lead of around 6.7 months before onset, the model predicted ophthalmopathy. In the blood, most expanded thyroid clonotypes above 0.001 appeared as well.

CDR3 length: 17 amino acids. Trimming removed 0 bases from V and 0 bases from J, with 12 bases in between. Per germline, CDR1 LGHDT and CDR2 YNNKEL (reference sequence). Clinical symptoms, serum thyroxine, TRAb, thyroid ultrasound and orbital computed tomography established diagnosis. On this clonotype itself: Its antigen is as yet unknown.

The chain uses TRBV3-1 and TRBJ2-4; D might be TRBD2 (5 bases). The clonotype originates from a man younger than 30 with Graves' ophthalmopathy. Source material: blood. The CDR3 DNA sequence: TGTGCCAGCAGCCAAGATTGGGGAGAACTAGCCAAAAACATTCAGTACTTC. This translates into CASSQDWGELAKNIQYF.